This T cell receptor beta chain emerged from a study of response to subunit inactivated influenza vaccine. Study findings and constraints: New T cells are recruited in small numbers by each seasonal influenza vaccination, according to the authors' suggestion.

This clonotype appeared a few times. The antigen is not known. In TCRdb, the RT-PCR reads were re-called with MiXCR into one record per CDR3 protein. The sample includes around 750,000 distinct CDR3 sequences, about 20% of them seen just once. V lost 2 bases to trimming and J lost 3 bases, with 9 bases between them. The CDR3 has 14 residues. Germline V gene sequence: CDR1 MRHNA, CDR2 SNTAGT. The TCR sequence derives from a man aged 50-60 years who received an inactivated influenza vaccine. The chain links TRBV6-4 to TRBJ2-3, with no clear D. Sequenced here: PBMCs from blood, sampled 5 days after vaccination. The CDR3, as DNA: TGTGCCAGCAGTGACGGTGGACCAACAGATACGCAGTATTTT. It yields the protein CASSDGGPTDTQYF.